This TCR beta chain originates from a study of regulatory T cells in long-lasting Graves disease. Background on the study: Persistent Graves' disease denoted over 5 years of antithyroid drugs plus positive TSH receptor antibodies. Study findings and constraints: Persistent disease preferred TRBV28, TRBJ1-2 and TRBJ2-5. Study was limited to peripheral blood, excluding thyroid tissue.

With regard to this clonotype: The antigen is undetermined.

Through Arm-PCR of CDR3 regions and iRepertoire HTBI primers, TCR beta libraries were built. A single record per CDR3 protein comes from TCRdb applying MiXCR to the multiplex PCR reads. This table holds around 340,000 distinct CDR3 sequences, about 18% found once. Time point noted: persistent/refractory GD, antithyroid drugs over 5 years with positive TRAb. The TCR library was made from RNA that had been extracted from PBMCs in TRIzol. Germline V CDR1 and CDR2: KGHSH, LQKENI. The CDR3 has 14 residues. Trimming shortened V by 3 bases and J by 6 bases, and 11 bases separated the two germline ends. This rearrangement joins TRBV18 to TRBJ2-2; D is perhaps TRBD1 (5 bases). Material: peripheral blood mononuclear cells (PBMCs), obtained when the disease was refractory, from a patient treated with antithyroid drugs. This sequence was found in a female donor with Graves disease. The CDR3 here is CASSPGRAAGELFF. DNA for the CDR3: TGTGCCAGCTCACCGGGCAGGGCAGCCGGGGAGCTGTTTTTT.